These 12 T cell receptor beta chains came from one sample sequenced in a study of beta chain features in type 1 diabetes. All of the isolated RNA was reverse transcribed, so expressed TCRB transcripts were sequenced. Libraries were prepared by immunoSEQ multiplex PCR; TCRdb keeps only in-frame clonotypes and omits some of them. The data show under 800,000 clones, with about 14% seen just once and 0.07% to 0.095% held by the top ten. Sequences were obtained from naive CD4+ T cells from blood. The receptors originated from a man between 18 and 29 years old in good health.

CDR3 sequence reads: CASSPVQRSYEQYF. Written as DNA, the CDR3 is TGTGCCAGCTCACCGGTCCAACGGTCCTACGAGCAGTACTTC. V gene TRBV18 combines with J gene TRBJ2-7, with no clear D. The V end was cut by 3 bases, the J end by 1 base, with 10 bases between. The CDR3 is made up of 14 amino acids. CDR1 and CDR2 from the germline V gene are KGHSH and LQKENI.

The rearrangement joins TRBV14 to TRBJ2-7, with D perhaps matching TRBD1 (5 bases). V lost 0 bases and J 4 bases, leaving 16 bases between the germline ends. CDR3 length: 16 residues. The germline V gene has CDR1 SGHDN and CDR2 FVKESK. DNA for the CDR3: TGTGCCAGCAGCCAAGAGTCAGGGAAACTGAGTTACGAGCAGTACTTC. It specifies CASSQESGKLSYEQYF.

The sample holds a few counts of this clone. V gene TRBV10-3 combines with J gene TRBJ2-6; 7 nucleotides match TRBD1. This CDR3 has 17 amino acids. Germline CDR1 is ENHRY and CDR2 is SYGVKD. Trimming cost V 7 bases and J 2 bases; bases outside gene matches: 11. The CDR3 DNA sequence: TGTGCCATCACTCCTAGAGACAGGGACACTGGGGCCAACGTCCTGACTTTC. It is translated as CAITPRDRDTGANVLTF.

This clone showed up just a few times. The J gene is TRBJ1-6, the V gene TRBV9; possible D gene TRBD1, 5 bases. V lost 2 bases and J 2 bases, leaving 8 bases between the germline ends. Germline assignment: CDR1 SGDLS and CDR2 YYNGEE. The CDR3 loop spans 15 amino acids. The CDR3 spells CASSVGGAYNSPLHF. CDR3 DNA: TGTGCCAGCAGCGTGGGGGGAGCCTATAATTCACCCCTCCACTTT.

The rearrangement joins TRBV7-3 to TRBJ2-7; possibly TRBD2 for D (6 bases). Per germline, CDR1 SGHTA and CDR2 FQGTGA. This CDR3 is 13 amino acids long. Trimming removed 4 bases from V and 1 base from J, with 8 bases in between. CDR3 residues: CASSSRESYEQYF. In nucleotides, the CDR3 is TGTGCCAGCAGCTCCCGGGAGTCCTACGAGCAGTACTTC. Filled out from reference TRBV7-3 and TRBJ2-7, the complete variable domain reads GAGVSQTPSNKVTEKGKYVELRCDPISGHTALYWYRQSLGQGPEFLIYFQGTGAADDSGLPNDRFFAVRPEGSVSTLKIQRTERGDSAVYLCASSSRESYEQYFGPGTRLTVT.

V usage is TRBV29-1 and J usage is TRBJ2-3; the D is unclear. The CDR3 covers 11 residues. From germline, CDR1 is SQVTM and CDR2 ANQGSEA. V was clipped by 2 bases and J by 5 bases, with 5 bases between them. The CDR3 nucleotides read TGCAGCGTTGAATCAGGAGATACGCAGTATTTT. Amino acids: CSVESGDTQYF.

This clone showed up just a few times. This rearrangement joins TRBV7-2 to TRBJ2-3, with D unresolved. Trimming stripped 2 bases from V and 12 bases from J, with 9 bases between. Germline V gene lookup returns CDR1 SGHTA and CDR2 FQGNSA. The CDR3 totals 11 residues. The CDR3, as DNA: TGTGCCAGCAGCTTAAGCCAGGTTCAGTATTTT. As protein: CASSLSQVQYF.

The CDR3 sequence is CASSEQGPGIGAYEQYF. The DNA of the CDR3 is TGTGCCAGCAGTGAACAAGGGCCCGGAATCGGGGCCTACGAGCAGTACTTC. V is TRBV2 and J is TRBJ2-7, with TRBD2 as a possible D gene (5 bases). This CDR3 contains 17 residues. Germline CDR1 reads SNHLY; CDR2 reads FYNNEI. Trimming took off 2 bases at V and 2 bases at J, with 19 bases between the two ends.

This clone was seen more than once but under ten times. The chain employs TRBV7-9 and TRBJ1-6; a possible D gene is TRBD1 (5 bases). This CDR3 contains 15 residues. The V end lost 8 bases, the J end lost 10 bases, and 21 bases lay between the germline ends. Looked up from germline, CDR1 is SEHNR and CDR2 is FQNEAQ (reference sequence). The CDR3 nucleotides are TGTGCCAGCGAGGCTTTGGGGCCACAAAACTCACCCCTCCACTTT. Its protein product is CASEALGPQNSPLHF.

The chain has TRBV10-2 and TRBJ1-1; TRBD1 aligns across 9 bases. The germline V gene encodes CDR1 WSHSY and CDR2 SAAADI. This CDR3 has 16 amino acids. The trim removed 1 base at V and 2 bases at J, leaving 5 bases unmatched. CDR3 DNA sequence: TGCGCCAGCAGTGAGTGGGGGACAGGGCTAAACACTGAAGCTTTCTTT. Translated: CASSEWGTGLNTEAFF.

The rearrangement uses TRBV2 and TRBJ1-1; possible D gene TRBD1, 6 bases. The CDR3 totals 14 residues. V was pared by 5 bases and J by 0 bases, with 10 bases between. Germline V gene sequence: CDR1 SNHLY, CDR2 FYNNEI. CDR3 DNA sequence: TGTGCCAGCAGTAGGACAGATTTGAACACTGAAGCTTTCTTT. It is translated as CASSRTDLNTEAFF. Full variable domain (rest looked up from reference TRBV2 and TRBJ1-1): EPEVTQTPSHQVTQMGQEVILRCVPISNHLYFYWYRQILGQKVEFLVSFYNNEISEKSEIFDDQFSVERPDGSNFTLKIRSTKLEDSAMYFCASSRTDLNTEAFFGQGTRLTVV.

The CDR3 protein is CASSESSGTEAFF. CDR3 sequence (DNA): TGTGCCAGCAGTGAAAGTTCTGGGACTGAAGCTTTCTTT. The V call is TRBV6-1, the J call TRBJ1-1; D gene ambiguous. The CDR3 covers 13 residues. Germline values: CDR1 MNHNS, CDR2 SASEGT. The V end was cut by 2 bases, the J end by 5 bases, with 9 bases between.